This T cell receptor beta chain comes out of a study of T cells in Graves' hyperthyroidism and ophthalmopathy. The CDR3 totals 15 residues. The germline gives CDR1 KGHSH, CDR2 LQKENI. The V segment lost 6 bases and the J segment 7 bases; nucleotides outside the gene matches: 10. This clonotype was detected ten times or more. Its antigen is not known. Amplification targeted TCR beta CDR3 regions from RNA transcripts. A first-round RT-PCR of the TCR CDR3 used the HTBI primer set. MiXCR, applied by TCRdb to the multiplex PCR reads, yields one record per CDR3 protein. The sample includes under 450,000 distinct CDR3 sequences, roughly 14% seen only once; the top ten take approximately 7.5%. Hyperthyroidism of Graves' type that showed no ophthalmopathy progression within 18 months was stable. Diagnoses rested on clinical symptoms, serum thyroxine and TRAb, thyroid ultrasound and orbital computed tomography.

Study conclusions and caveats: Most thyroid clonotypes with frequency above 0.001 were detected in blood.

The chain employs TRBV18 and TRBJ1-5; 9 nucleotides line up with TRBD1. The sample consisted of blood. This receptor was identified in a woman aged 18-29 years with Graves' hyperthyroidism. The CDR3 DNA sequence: TGTGCCAGCTCGCCTCCGGGACAGGGACCACAGCCCCAGCATTTT. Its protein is CASSPPGQGPQPQHF.